The 7 T cell receptor beta chains given below trace back to one sample, sequenced in a study of Graves' ophthalmopathy and Graves' hyperthyroidism. RNA transcripts were the source from which TCR beta CDR3 regions were amplified. Second-round multiplex PCR followed a first-round RT-PCR using HTBI primers. MiXCR, applied by TCRdb to the multiplex PCR reads, yields one record per CDR3 protein. The sample has roughly 610,000 distinct CDR3 sequences, 22% seen once. Sequenced sample: peripheral blood. Receptors were obtained from a woman younger than 30 with stable Graves' hyperthyroidism. Some clones in this sample may be carry-over from other donors' samples.

The rearrangement uses TRBV28 and TRBJ2-5, with D maybe TRBD2 (6 bases). Germline CDR1 and CDR2: MDHEN and SYDVKM. This CDR3 comprises 16 residues. V lost 5 bases and J lost 4, with 20 bases in between. The CDR3 loop is CASSPGGGRFGETQYF. CDR3 in DNA: TGTGCCAGCAGTCCTGGCGGAGGGAGGTTTGGAGAGACCCAGTACTTC.

There are many counts of this clonotype. For the CDR3, the DNA is TGTGCCAGCAGCCTCGGGACTAGCGGGACCCAGTACTTC. Translation: CASSLGTSGTQYF. The chain has TRBV6-2 or TRBV6-3 and TRBJ2-5; 11 nucleotides agree with TRBD2. This CDR3 is built from 13 residues. Germline V gene data show CDR1 as MNHEY and CDR2 as SVGEGT. V lost 6 bases to trimming and J lost 7 bases; unmatched junction nucleotides: 4.

V and J are TRBV6-1 and TRBJ2-7; TRBD2 matches at 12 bases. Germline V gene lookup returns CDR1 MNHNS and CDR2 SASEGT. The CDR3 has 15 amino acids. V trimming: 5 bases; J trimming: 5 bases; junction bases outside the gene matches: 7. This CDR3 reads CASSLAGGPGHEQYF. DNA for the CDR3: TGTGCCAGCAGTCTAGCGGGAGGGCCAGGGCACGAGCAGTACTTC.

This chain connects TRBV6-1 to TRBJ2-3, with D possibly TRBD1 on 5 matching bases. Germline V gene sequence: CDR1 MNHNS, CDR2 SASEGT. The CDR3 extends over 15 amino acids. With 6 bases removed from V and 6 bases from J, the gap between germline ends came to 19 bases. CDR3 in DNA: TGTGCCAGCAGAGCCGACAGTCTGGTTTTGGATACGCAGTATTTT. Encoded protein: CASRADSLVLDTQYF.

This chain connects TRBV24-1 to TRBJ2-2; maybe TRBD1 (5 bases). This CDR3 region has 17 residues. V gave up 4 bases and J gave up 0 bases, with 14 bases separating them. Per the germline V gene, CDR1 is KGHDR and CDR2 is SFDVKD. CDR3 DNA sequence: TGTGCCACCAGTGACCCTGACGACAGCTCGAACACCGGGGAGCTGTTTTTT. It yields the protein CATSDPDDSSNTGELFF.

This clonotype was recorded at least ten times. The chain carries TRBV12-3 or TRBV12-4 and TRBJ1-1; D remains unclear. V shed 7 bases and J shed 5 bases, with 8 bases lying between them. The CDR3 loop spans 11 amino acids. The CDR3 here is CASNRGTEAFF. CDR3 coding DNA: TGTGCCAGCAACCGAGGGACTGAAGCTTTCTTT.

This clonotype has ten or more counts. The rearrangement uses TRBV4-1 and TRBJ1-6; TRBD1 matches 7 bases. The CDR3 loop spans 15 amino acids. J was trimmed by 9 bases and V by 0 bases; bases with no gene match: 5. CDR1 is MGHRA and CDR2 is YSYEKL in the germline V gene. The CDR3, as DNA: TGCGCCAGCAGCCAAGAAGGGGGCCTTTCTTCACCCCTCCACTTT. Residues: CASSQEGGLSSPLHF.